The 4 T cell receptor beta chains given below trace back to one sample, sequenced in a study of identical twins (dated by TCRdb to between 2015 and 2016). Receptor libraries were prepared by 5' RACE. Instrument on record: Illumina HiSeq 2000. TCRdb applied fastp at Q25 and MiXCR to the public reads, then kept only in-frame beta chains. Each entry is one CDR3 protein sequence, shown with its most common DNA and genes. This sample is represented by 1.5 million to 2 million distinct CDR3 sequences; around 29% of them were singletons. 0.25% to 0.3% of the sample rests with the top ten. Sequenced material: cord blood. The receptors stem from a newborn girl in good health.

This clonotype was recorded a few times. V usage is TRBV5-1 and J usage is TRBJ2-3; 11 nucleotides align to TRBD2. Trimming took 0 bases from V and 3 from J; bases not matched to a gene: 6. Germline V lookup: CDR1 SGHRS, CDR2 YFSETQ. The CDR3 spans 17 residues. The DNA of the CDR3 is TGCGCCAGCAGCTTGGCTCTAGCGGGGGGCGGGACAGATACGCAGTATTTT. Translated: CASSLALAGGGTDTQYF.

The table lists this clonotype with many counts. The CDR3 nucleotides read TGCAGCGTTGTGTATGAGGGTTTTGAGCAGTTCTTC. Translated, it gives CSVVYEGFEQFF. The genes are TRBV29-1 and TRBJ2-1, with TRBD2 as a possible D gene (5 bases). Germline CDR1 reads SQVTM; CDR2 reads ANQGSEA. The ends were cut back, 4 bases at V and 9 bases at J, with 13 bases in the middle. The CDR3 has 12 residues.

Many counts were recorded for this clonotype. CDR3 DNA: TGCGCCAGCAGCTCGGTGGGGGAGCGGAATGAGCAGTTCTTC. This sequence encodes CASSSVGERNEQFF. The chain carries TRBV5-1 and TRBJ2-1; either TRBD1 or TRBD2 may fit D (5 bases each). CDR1 is SGHRS and CDR2 is YFSETQ in the germline V gene. Trimming took 3 bases from V and 7 from J, leaving 14 bases between them. This CDR3 has 14 amino acids.

This clonotype was counted ten times or more. The V gene is TRBV9, the J gene TRBJ2-1; D is perhaps TRBD2 (5 bases). Trimming cost V 2 bases and J 2 bases, with 5 bases left between them. Germline CDR1 is SGDLS and CDR2 is YYNGEE. The CDR3 has 13 residues. CDR3 sequence reads: CASSVRAYNEQFF. Here the CDR3 DNA reads TGTGCCAGCAGCGTGCGGGCCTACAATGAGCAGTTCTTC.